The next 30 T cell receptor beta chains were all read from a single sample in a study. Tregs were sorted as CD4+CD25+CD127-/low cells. TCRdb re-analysed the 5' RACE reads in MiXCR, keeping a single row per CDR3 protein. The sample includes 50,000 to 70,000 distinct CDR3 sequences, about a fifth of them seen just once. Sequencing was carried out using tumor-infiltrating Tregs sorted from the breast tumor. These receptors all come from a female donor with breast cancer.

This clonotype turned up a few times. This rearrangement joins TRBV5-1 to TRBJ2-3, with D maybe TRBD2 (5 bases). Trimming removed 1 base from V and 1 base from J, with 7 bases in between. The CDR3 totals 14 residues. Germline assignment: CDR1 SGHRS and CDR2 YFSETQ. CDR3 in DNA: TGCGCCAGCAGCTTGAGCGGAGGCACAGATACGCAGTATTTT. Translation: CASSLSGGTDTQYF.

Comments on this clonotype: A read error may be the cause here, since a much bigger clone is one base away. The chain couples TRBV6-2 or TRBV6-3 to TRBJ1-5, with D unclear. There are 13 residues in the CDR3. Germline assignment: CDR1 MNHEY and CDR2 SVGEGT. The CDR3 DNA sequence: TGTGCCAGCTGTAACGGCCCCAATAAGCCCCAGCATTTT. It codes for CASCNGPNKPQHF.

This clonotype was recorded at least ten times. V is TRBV7-8 and J is TRBJ1-5, with 10 bases that match TRBD1. The CDR3 consists of 14 residues. Losses at the gene ends were 1 base for V and 6 bases for J; bases not matched to a gene: 0. The germline gives CDR1 SGHVS, CDR2 FQNEAQ. The CDR3 region is CASSLGDRGQPQHF. As DNA, the CDR3 is TGTGCCAGCAGCTTAGGGGACAGGGGTCAGCCCCAGCATTTT.

This clonotype was picked up a small number of times. This sequence joins TRBV20-1 and TRBJ2-1; 8 nucleotides align to TRBD2. This CDR3 comprises 12 residues. CDR1 is DFQATT and CDR2 is SNEGSKA in the germline V gene (reference sequence). The V segment lost 5 bases and the J segment 5 bases; nucleotides outside the gene matches: 2. CDR3 nucleotides: TGCAGTGCTCGTAGCGGGGACAATGAGCAGTTCTTC. Residues: CSARSGDNEQFF.

This chain connects TRBV6-2 or TRBV6-3 to TRBJ2-5; TRBD2 agrees at 10 bases. With 8 bases clipped from V and 3 bases from J, the junction kept 12 bases outside the gene matches. In germline, CDR1 is MNHEY, CDR2 SVGEGT. This CDR3 has 16 amino acids. The CDR3 bases are TGTGCCAGCTCCCCGTCGAGACTAGCGGGTGAAGAGACCCAGTACTTC. Translating gives CASSPSRLAGEETQYF.

Details on this clonotype: A read error may explain this, as a much larger clone is one base away. The chain couples TRBV20-1 to TRBJ2-1; D is unresolved. Looked up from germline, CDR1 is DFQATT and CDR2 is SNEGSKA (reference sequence). The CDR3 runs 12 residues. The V end was cut by 8 bases, the J end by 7 bases, with 15 bases between. The CDR3 region is CSTTRLGNEQFF. The CDR3 nucleotides are TGCAGTACTACCCGGTTAGGGAATGAGCAGTTCTTC.

This clonotype was seen ten or more times. The chain links TRBV28 to TRBJ2-7; no clear D. The V end lost 3 bases, the J end lost 4 bases, and 10 bases lay between the germline ends. CDR1 is MDHEN, CDR2 SYDVKM, per germline. CDR3 length: 13 residues. Written as DNA, the CDR3 is TGTGCCAGCAGTTTCCCGAATCGTTACGAGCAGTACTTC. Protein: CASSFPNRYEQYF.

The chain is built from TRBV20-1 and TRBJ2-1; D is perhaps TRBD2 (5 bases). V lost 0 bases and J lost 5, with 8 bases in between. Germline CDR1 reads DFQATT; CDR2 reads SNEGSKA (reference sequence). The CDR3 is 13 residues long. CDR3 sequence: CSAREDYDNEQFF. CDR3 coding DNA: TGCAGTGCTAGAGAAGACTACGACAATGAGCAGTTCTTC.

This clonotype appeared a few times. The V gene is TRBV9, the J gene TRBJ1-6; TRBD1 matches at 7 bases. Per germline, CDR1 SGDLS and CDR2 YYNGEE. The CDR3 runs 15 residues. Trimming removed 0 bases from V and 10 bases from J; junction bases left unmatched: 7. CDR3: CASSVAKQGNSPLHF. The CDR3 nucleotides are TGTGCCAGCAGCGTAGCAAAACAGGGGAACTCACCCCTCCACTTT.

This clonotype was observed a few times. The V gene is TRBV12-3 or TRBV12-4, the J gene TRBJ2-1, with TRBD2 as a possible D gene (6 bases). V gave up 1 base and J gave up 4 bases, with 17 bases separating them. This CDR3 contains 17 residues. The DNA of the CDR3 is TGTGCCAGCAGTTTAGAAGAATGGCGGGATGGGTACAATGAGCAGTTCTTC. This encodes CASSLEEWRDGYNEQFF.

This rearrangement joins TRBV5-4 to TRBJ1-1; D is ambiguous. CDR1 SGHNT and CDR2 YYREEE come from the germline V gene (reference sequence). Trimming removed 4 bases at V and 7 bases at J, with 11 bases between. The CDR3 is made up of 12 amino acids. The CDR3 region is CASSETAVEAFF. The CDR3 DNA sequence: TGTGCCAGCAGCGAGACTGCTGTTGAAGCTTTCTTT.

There are a few counts of this clonotype. This chain uses TRBV7-2 with TRBJ1-5; D is unclear. Germline V gene sequence: CDR1 SGHTA, CDR2 FQGNSA. This CDR3 contains 16 residues. V lost 8 bases and J lost 3, with 20 bases in between. Here the CDR3 DNA reads TGTGCCAGCTCCCTATCGGGTCCCACTCACAATCAGCCCCAGCATTTT. This gives the protein CASSLSGPTHNQPQHF.

This clonotype was seen repeatedly, ten times or more. The V gene is TRBV20-1, the J gene TRBJ1-2, with unresolved D. CDR3 length equals 12 residues. V lost 3 bases to trimming and J lost 1 base, with 6 bases between them. Per the germline V gene, CDR1 is DFQATT and CDR2 is SNEGSKA (reference sequence). The DNA of the CDR3 is TGCAGTGCTAGGGGTCTTAACTATGGCTACACCTTC. Protein sequence: CSARGLNYGYTF.

Note on this clonotype: One base away lies a much larger clone, so this may be a sequencing read error. This chain uses TRBV4-1 with TRBJ2-1; D is possibly TRBD2 (5 bases). The CDR3 has 16 amino acids. V lost 1 base, J lost 7 bases, and 17 bases lay in between. Looked up from germline, CDR1 is MGHRA and CDR2 is YSYEKL. The CDR3, as DNA: TGCGCCAGCAGCCAAGGGAGGAGCTGGGGAATTAATGAGCAGTTCTTC. The encoded protein is CASSQGRSWGINEQFF.

In this sample, this clonotype turned up a few times. The chain links TRBV4-1 to TRBJ1-2; D may be TRBD1 (6 bases). Germline V CDR1 and CDR2: MGHRA, YSYEKL. V was cut by 4 bases and J by 3 bases, with 39 bases left in between. The CDR3 runs to 23 residues. CDR3 bases: TGCGCCAGCAGCCCGACCTTGATGACCCGCAGCGGGACAAATCTTTCCCCTGACTATGGCTACACCTTC. Its protein product is CASSPTLMTRSGTNLSPDYGYTF.

The chain has TRBV20-1 and TRBJ1-1; D is undetermined. The CDR3 extends over 13 amino acids. V lost 1 base to trimming and J lost 1 base, with 7 bases between them. The germline V gene has CDR1 DFQATT and CDR2 SNEGSKA (reference sequence). The CDR3 loop is CSARAYRNTEAFF. The CDR3 DNA reads as TGCAGTGCTAGAGCTTACAGGAACACTGAAGCTTTCTTT.

This clonotype was picked up a small number of times. The chain combines TRBV2 with TRBJ1-1, with D maybe TRBD1 (6 bases). Trimming pared 8 bases from V and 0 bases from J, leaving 10 bases between. This CDR3 region has 13 residues. The germline gives CDR1 SNHLY, CDR2 FYNNEI. CDR3 DNA sequence: TGTGCCAGCTCAGGGGCTATGAACACTGAAGCTTTCTTT. Translated, it gives CASSGAMNTEAFF.

This clonotype was observed a few times. V gene TRBV5-1 combines with J gene TRBJ2-2; no firm D call. The CDR3 sequence is 14 residues long. V dropped 0 bases and J dropped 4 bases, with 7 bases sitting between them. In germline, CDR1 is SGHRS, CDR2 YFSETQ. Here the CDR3 DNA reads TGCGCCAGCAGCTTGGGGCACTCCACCGGGGAGCTGTTTTTT. It is translated as CASSLGHSTGELFF.

The chain's CDR3 is CASSPGAQYF. In DNA form, the CDR3 reads TGTGCCAGCAGCCCAGGGGCGCAGTATTTT. This chain uses TRBV7-3 with TRBJ2-3; weak D call: TRBD1 (6 bases). V was pared by 5 bases and J by 10 bases, with 7 bases between. The CDR3 loop spans 10 amino acids. The germline V gene has CDR1 SGHTA and CDR2 FQGTGA.

The genes are TRBV20-1 and TRBJ2-7, with 12 nucleotides matching TRBD2. Germline values: CDR1 DFQATT, CDR2 SNEGSKA (reference sequence). This CDR3 region has 17 residues. The V and J ends lost 1 base and 4 bases, in that order; junction bases with no gene match: 11. This CDR3 is CSARARSSGRASYEQYF. CDR3 nucleotides: TGCAGTGCTAGAGCGCGGTCTAGCGGGAGGGCCTCATACGAGCAGTACTTC.

This clonotype has ten or more counts. The genes are TRBV7-2 and TRBJ2-3; D remains ambiguous. This CDR3 spans 14 amino acids. Trimming cost V 7 bases and J 3 bases, with 14 bases left between them. Germline-derived CDR1 and CDR2 are SGHTA and FQGNSA. In DNA form, the CDR3 reads TGTGCCAGCACTTCTTACCTGTTGACAGATACGCAGTATTTT. It translates to CASTSYLLTDTQYF.

The table lists this clonotype with many counts. V and J are TRBV28 and TRBJ2-7, with 9 bases identical to TRBD1. The ends lost 4 bases at V and 3 bases at J; junction bases unmatched: 7. The CDR3 covers 15 residues. Germline CDR1 reads MDHEN; CDR2 reads SYDVKM. CDR3 in DNA: TGTGCCAGCAGTTCCCACAGGGGGCCCTACTACGAGCAGTACTTC. Encoded protein: CASSSHRGPYYEQYF. The variable domain in full, completed from reference TRBV28 and TRBJ2-7, reads DVKVTQSSRYLVKRTGEKVFLECVQDMDHENMFWYRQDPGLGLRLIYFSYDVKMKEKGDIPEGYSVSREKKERFSLILESASTNQTSMYLCASSSHRGPYYEQYFGPGTRLTVT.

Many counts were recorded for this clonotype. The chain combines TRBV20-1 with TRBJ2-7, with unresolved D. There are 11 residues in the CDR3. Germline V lookup: CDR1 DFQATT, CDR2 SNEGSKA (reference sequence). Trimming pared 4 bases from V and 5 bases from J, leaving 9 bases between. This CDR3 is CSAKRTDEQYF. The CDR3 bases are TGCAGTGCTAAACGAACGGACGAGCAGTACTTC.

This clonotype showed up just a few times. The chain employs TRBV19 and TRBJ1-1; no firm D call. Trimming removed 6 bases from V and 4 bases from J, with 18 bases in between. The CDR3 extends over 15 amino acids. CDR1 is LNHDA and CDR2 is SQIVND in the germline V gene (reference sequence). CDR3: CASSSLRVVGTEAFF. The CDR3 DNA sequence: TGTGCCAGTAGCTCGTTGAGGGTGGTGGGCACTGAAGCTTTCTTT.

This clonotype showed up just a few times. CDR3 sequence: CASSLHLDQDYGYTF. The CDR3 region has the DNA TGTGCCAGCAGCCTCCACCTGGACCAGGACTATGGCTACACCTTC. This sequence joins TRBV3-1 and TRBJ1-2, with D unclear. The CDR3 has 15 amino acids. V lost 4 bases and J 3 bases, leaving 15 bases between the germline ends. Germline V gene data show CDR1 as LGHDT and CDR2 as YNNKEL (reference sequence).

In its sample, this clonotype was seen a few times. The rearrangement links TRBV6-2 or TRBV6-3 to TRBJ2-2; TRBD1 matches 7 bases. The CDR3 sequence is 15 residues long. The germline gives CDR1 MNHEY, CDR2 SVGEGT. After removal of 6 bases from V and 0 bases from J, the junction contained 4 bases not matched to a gene. The CDR3 here is CASSPGTANTGELFF. CDR3 bases: TGTGCCAGCAGCCCCGGGACAGCGAACACCGGGGAGCTGTTTTTT.

There are many counts of this clonotype. The chain combines TRBV6-5 with TRBJ1-1, with 7 nucleotides matching TRBD1. The V gene's germline CDR1 is MNHEY and CDR2 SVGAGI. Trimming cost V 5 bases and J 10 bases; bases outside gene matches: 4. CDR3 length: 11 residues. The CDR3 DNA reads as TGTGCCAGCAGTAAGGGGGCGGGAGCTTTCTTT. As protein: CASSKGAGAFF.

Many counts were recorded for this clonotype. The CDR3 spells CASSPGQRVGGNSPLHF. The CDR3 region has the DNA TGTGCCAGCAGCCCGGGACAGCGGGTGGGAGGTAATTCACCCCTCCACTTT. The rearrangement joins TRBV7-2 to TRBJ1-6; 7 bases line up with TRBD1. The J segment lost 6 bases and the V segment lost 5 bases, leaving 13 bases of the junction unmatched. The CDR3 runs to 17 residues. In germline, CDR1 is SGHTA, CDR2 FQGNSA.

This clonotype was observed a single time. The chain couples TRBV12-3 or TRBV12-4 to TRBJ2-3; maybe TRBD1 (6 bases). Trimming took 7 bases from V and 6 from J, leaving 20 bases between them. The CDR3 has 15 amino acids. The CDR3 region has the DNA TGTGCCAGCAATGTTTTGGGGGCCCTATTCGATACGCAGTATTTT. As protein: CASNVLGALFDTQYF.

On this clonotype itself: Just one base apart from a much larger clone, this may be a read error. V gene TRBV7-8 combines with J gene TRBJ1-1; D remains unclear. From germline, CDR1 is SGHVS and CDR2 FQNEAQ. The length of the CDR3 is 12 residues. CDR3: CASSLVNTKAFF. In DNA form, the CDR3 reads TGTGCCAGCAGCTTAGTGAACACTAAAGCTTTCTTT.